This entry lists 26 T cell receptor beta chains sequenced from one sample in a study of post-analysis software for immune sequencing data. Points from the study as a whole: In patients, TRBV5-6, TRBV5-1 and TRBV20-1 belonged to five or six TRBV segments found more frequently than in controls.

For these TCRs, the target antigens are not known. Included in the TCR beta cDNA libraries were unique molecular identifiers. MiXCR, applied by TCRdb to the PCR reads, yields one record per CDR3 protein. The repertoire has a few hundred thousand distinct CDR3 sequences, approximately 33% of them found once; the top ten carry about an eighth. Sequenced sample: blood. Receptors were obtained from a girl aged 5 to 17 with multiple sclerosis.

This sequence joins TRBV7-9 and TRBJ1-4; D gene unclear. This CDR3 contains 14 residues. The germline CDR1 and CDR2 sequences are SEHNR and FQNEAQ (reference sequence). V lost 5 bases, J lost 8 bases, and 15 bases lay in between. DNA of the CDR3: TGTGCCAGCAGCCCGGACCCGAGGAGCGAAAAACTGTTTTTT. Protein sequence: CASSPDPRSEKLFF.

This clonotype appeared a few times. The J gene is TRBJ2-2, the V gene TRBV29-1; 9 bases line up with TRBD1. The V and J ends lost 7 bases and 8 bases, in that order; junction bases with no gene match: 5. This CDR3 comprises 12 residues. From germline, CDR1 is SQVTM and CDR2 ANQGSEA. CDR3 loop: CSGGQGTGELFF. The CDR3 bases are TGCAGCGGGGGACAGGGCACTGGGGAGCTGTTTTTT.

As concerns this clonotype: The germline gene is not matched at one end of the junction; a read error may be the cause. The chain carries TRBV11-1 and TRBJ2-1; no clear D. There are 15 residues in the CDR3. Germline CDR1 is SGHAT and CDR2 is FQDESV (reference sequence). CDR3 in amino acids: CASSHLAGSNNEQFF. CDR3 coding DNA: TGTGCCAGCAGCCATTTGGCAGGCTCCAACAATGAGCAGTTCTTC.

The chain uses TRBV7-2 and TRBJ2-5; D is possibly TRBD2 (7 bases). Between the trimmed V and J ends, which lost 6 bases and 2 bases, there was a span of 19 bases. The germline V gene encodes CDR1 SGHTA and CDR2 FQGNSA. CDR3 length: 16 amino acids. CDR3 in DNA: TGTGCCAGCAGTTTTAGGGGGGGGGGACGACAAGAGACCCAGTACTTC. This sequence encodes CASSFRGGGRQETQYF.

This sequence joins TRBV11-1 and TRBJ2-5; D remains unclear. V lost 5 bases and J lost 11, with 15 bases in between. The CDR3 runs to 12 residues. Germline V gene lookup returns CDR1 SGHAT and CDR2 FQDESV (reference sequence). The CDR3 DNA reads TGTGCCAGCAGCGAAGGGCCGCGGTGGCAGTACTTC. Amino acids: CASSEGPRWQYF.

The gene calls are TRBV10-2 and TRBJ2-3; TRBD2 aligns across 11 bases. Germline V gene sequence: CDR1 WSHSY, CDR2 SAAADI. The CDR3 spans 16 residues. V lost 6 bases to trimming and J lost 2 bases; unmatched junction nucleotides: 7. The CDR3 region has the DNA TGCGCCAGCAGACTAGCGGGGGACTTAAACACAGATACGCAGTATTTT. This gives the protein CASRLAGDLNTDTQYF.

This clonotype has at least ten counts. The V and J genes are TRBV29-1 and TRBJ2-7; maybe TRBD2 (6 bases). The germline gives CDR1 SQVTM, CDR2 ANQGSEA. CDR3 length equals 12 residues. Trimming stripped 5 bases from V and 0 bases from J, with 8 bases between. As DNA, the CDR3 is TGCAGCGTTCGGGAGAGCTCCTACGAGCAGTACTTC. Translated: CSVRESSYEQYF.

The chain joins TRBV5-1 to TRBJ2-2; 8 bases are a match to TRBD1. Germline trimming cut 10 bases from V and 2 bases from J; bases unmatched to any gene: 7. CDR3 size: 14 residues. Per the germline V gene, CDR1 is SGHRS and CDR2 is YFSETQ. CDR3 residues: CAARTGSNTGELFF. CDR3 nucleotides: TGCGCCGCCAGGACAGGGAGCAACACCGGGGAGCTGTTTTTT.

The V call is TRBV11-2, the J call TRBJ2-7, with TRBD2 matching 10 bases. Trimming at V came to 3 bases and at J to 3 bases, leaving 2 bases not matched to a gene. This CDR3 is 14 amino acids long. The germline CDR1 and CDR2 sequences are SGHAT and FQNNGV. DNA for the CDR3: TGTGCCAGCAGCTTCGGACTAGCGGACTACGAGCAGTACTTC. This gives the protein CASSFGLADYEQYF.

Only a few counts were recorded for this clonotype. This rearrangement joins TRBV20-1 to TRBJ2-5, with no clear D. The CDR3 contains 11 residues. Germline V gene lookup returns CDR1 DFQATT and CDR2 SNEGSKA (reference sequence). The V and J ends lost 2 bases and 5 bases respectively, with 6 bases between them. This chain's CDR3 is CSARIRETQYF. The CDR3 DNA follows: TGCAGTGCTAGAATACGGGAGACCCAGTACTTC.

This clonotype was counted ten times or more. The CDR3 here is CASREGEGTQYF. The CDR3 nucleotides read TGTGCCAGCAGGGAGGGAGAGGGTACGCAGTATTTT. The rearrangement joins TRBV7-3 to TRBJ2-3; perhaps TRBD2 as D (6 bases). The germline V gene encodes CDR1 SGHTA and CDR2 FQGTGA. V shed 6 bases and J shed 8 bases, with 12 bases lying between them. The CDR3 extends over 12 amino acids.

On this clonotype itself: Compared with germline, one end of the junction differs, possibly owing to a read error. For the CDR3, the DNA is TGTGTCAGCAGCTTATTCACAGGGGGGACTGAAGCTTTCTTT. Residues: CVSSLFTGGTEAFF. The chain couples TRBV11-2 to TRBJ1-1; 8 nucleotides agree with TRBD1. Germline CDR1 is SGHAT and CDR2 is FQNNGV. The CDR3 has 14 amino acids.

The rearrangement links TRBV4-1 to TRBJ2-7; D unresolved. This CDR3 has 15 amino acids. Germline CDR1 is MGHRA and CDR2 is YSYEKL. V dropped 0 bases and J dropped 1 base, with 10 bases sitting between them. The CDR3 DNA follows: TGCGCCAGCAGCCAAGAGTGGCAATCTTCCTACGAGCAGTACTTC. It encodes CASSQEWQSSYEQYF.

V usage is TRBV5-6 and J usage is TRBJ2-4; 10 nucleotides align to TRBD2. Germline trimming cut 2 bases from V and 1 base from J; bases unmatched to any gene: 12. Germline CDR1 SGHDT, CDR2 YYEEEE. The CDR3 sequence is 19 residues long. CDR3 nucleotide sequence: TGTGCCAGCAGCTTCGGGCTAGCGGGGGATGTCCGGGCCAAAAACATTCAGTACTTC. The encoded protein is CASSFGLAGDVRAKNIQYF.

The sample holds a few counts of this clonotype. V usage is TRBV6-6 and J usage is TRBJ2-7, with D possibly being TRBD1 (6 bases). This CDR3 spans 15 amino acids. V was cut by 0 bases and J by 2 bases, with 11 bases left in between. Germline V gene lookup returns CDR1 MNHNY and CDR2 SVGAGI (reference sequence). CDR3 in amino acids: CASSYSSRGTYEQYF. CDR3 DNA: TGTGCCAGCAGTTACTCCTCTAGGGGGACCTACGAGCAGTACTTC.

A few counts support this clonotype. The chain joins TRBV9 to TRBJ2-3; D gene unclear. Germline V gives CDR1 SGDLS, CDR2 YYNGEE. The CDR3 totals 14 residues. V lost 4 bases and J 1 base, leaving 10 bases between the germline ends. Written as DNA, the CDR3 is TGTGCCAGCAGCCCCCGGATCGGCACAGATACGCAGTATTTT. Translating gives CASSPRIGTDTQYF.

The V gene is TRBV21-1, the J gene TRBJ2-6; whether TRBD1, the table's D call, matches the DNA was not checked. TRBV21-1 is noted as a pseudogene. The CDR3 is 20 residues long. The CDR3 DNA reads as TGTGCCAGCAGCAAAGCGCGGGAGGACAGGGACAACTCTGGGGCCAACGTCCTGACTTTC. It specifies CASSKAREDRDNSGANVLTF.

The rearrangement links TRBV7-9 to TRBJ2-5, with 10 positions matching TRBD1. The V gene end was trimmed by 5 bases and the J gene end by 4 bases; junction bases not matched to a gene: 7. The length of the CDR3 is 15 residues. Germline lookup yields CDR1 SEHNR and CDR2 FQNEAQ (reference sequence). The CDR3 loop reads CASSLGQGEIETQYF. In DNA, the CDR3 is TGTGCCAGCAGCCTTGGACAGGGGGAGATAGAGACCCAGTACTTC.

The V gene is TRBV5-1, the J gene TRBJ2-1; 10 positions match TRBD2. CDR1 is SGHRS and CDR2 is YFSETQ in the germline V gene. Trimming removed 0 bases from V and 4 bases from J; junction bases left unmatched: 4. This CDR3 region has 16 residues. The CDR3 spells CASSLDSGGYYNEQFF. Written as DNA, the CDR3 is TGCGCCAGCAGCTTGGATAGCGGGGGGTATTACAATGAGCAGTTCTTC.

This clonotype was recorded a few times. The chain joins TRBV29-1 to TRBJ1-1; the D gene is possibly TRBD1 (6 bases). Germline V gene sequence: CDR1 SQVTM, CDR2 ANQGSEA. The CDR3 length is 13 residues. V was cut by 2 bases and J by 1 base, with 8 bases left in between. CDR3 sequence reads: CSVERTANTEAFF. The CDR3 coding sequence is TGCAGCGTTGAAAGGACAGCGAACACTGAAGCTTTCTTT.

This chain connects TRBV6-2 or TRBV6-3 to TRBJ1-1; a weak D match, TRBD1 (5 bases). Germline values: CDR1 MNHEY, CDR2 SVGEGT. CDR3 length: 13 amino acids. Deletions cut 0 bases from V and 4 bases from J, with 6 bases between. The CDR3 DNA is TGTGCCAGCAGTTACTCGGGGGGCACTGAAGCTTTCTTT. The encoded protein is CASSYSGGTEAFF.

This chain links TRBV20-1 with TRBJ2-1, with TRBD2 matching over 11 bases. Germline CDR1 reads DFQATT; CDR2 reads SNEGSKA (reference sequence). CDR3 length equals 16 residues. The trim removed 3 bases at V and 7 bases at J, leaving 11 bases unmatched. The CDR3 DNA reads TGCAGTGCTAGCTGGTCTAGCGGGGGGTCTGGTAATGAGCAGTTCTTC. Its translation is CSASWSSGGSGNEQFF.

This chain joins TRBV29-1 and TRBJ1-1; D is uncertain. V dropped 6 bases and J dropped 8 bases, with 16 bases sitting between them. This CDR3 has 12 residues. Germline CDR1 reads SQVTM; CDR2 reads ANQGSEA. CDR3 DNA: TGCAGCGTCGTAGAGGTAGTGGTGGAAGCTTTCTTT. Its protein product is CSVVEVVVEAFF.

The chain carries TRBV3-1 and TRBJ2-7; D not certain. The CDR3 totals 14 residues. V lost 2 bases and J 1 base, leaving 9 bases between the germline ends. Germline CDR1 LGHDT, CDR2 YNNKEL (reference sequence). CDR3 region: CASSQKAQSYEQYF. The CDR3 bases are TGTGCCAGCAGCCAAAAGGCCCAATCCTACGAGCAGTACTTC.

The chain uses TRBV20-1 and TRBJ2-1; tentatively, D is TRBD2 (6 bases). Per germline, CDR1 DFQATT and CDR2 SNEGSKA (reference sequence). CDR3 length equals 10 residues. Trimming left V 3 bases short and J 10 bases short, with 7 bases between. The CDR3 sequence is CSASREEQFF. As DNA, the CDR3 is TGCAGTGCTAGTCGGGAGGAGCAGTTCTTC.

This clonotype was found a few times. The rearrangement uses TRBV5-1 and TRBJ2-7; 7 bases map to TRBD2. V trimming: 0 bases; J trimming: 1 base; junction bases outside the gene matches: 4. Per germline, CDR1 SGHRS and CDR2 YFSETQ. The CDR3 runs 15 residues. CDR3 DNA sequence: TGCGCCAGCAGCTTGGAAACTAGCGATTCCTACGAGCAGTACTTC. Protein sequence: CASSLETSDSYEQYF. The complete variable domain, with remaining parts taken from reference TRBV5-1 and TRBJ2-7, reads KAGVTQTPRYLIKTRGQQVTLSCSPISGHRSVSWYQQTPGQGLQFLFEYFSETQRNKGNFPGRFSGRQFSNSRSEMNVSTLELGDSALYLCASSLETSDSYEQYFGPGTRLTVT.